This record looks at one T cell receptor (beta chain) sequence and its context. Its antigen is currently unknown. This sample was taken from a study of T cell responses to AZD1222 COVID-19 vaccine. Study-level points and caveats: Two AZD1222 doses significantly raised spike-specific TCR breadth and depth over controls. Nearly half of spike-specific TCRs reportedly target unmutated variant regions. Donors in the cohort were predominantly white British and more often female, and clonal diversity was possibly underestimated. Repertoire samples came only from after the peak T cell response.

Profiling relied on immunoSEQ multiplex PCR, and the TCRdb table lists in-frame clones only, not all of them. The sample shows 100,000 to 150,000 clones, 90% of them seen only once. Germline V lookup: CDR1 SGHRS, CDR2 YFSETQ. J gave up 7 bases and V 4 bases, and 11 bases lay outside the gene matches. This CDR3 has 15 amino acids. The V call is TRBV5-1, the J call TRBJ2-7, with TRBD1 identical over 10 bases. The receptor was derived from an adult in good health. The source material was peripheral blood, sampled on day 0 of MenACWY control vaccination. DNA of the CDR3: TGCGCCAGCAGCCCTGGAGGACAGGGGGGTGGTGAGCAGTACTTC. It is translated as CASSPGGQGGGEQYF.